Listed below are T cell receptor beta chains from one sample, sequenced in a study of early T cells in non-severe SARS-CoV-2 infection. TCRdb recomputed calls from the 5' RACE reads with MiXCR, one row per CDR3 protein. There are more than 60,000 distinct CDR3 sequences in the sample; 9.5% to 15% occur only once, and about 1% lies in the top ten. Specimen: whole blood, collected at baseline. Receptor source: an adult who was a healthcare worker with PCR-confirmed SARS-CoV-2 infection or an uninfected control (not recorded which). The donor label of this sample is uncertain. Both conserved end residues are part of each CDR3. The order of the fields is D gene, clone size, J gene, V gene, CDR3 DNA, CDR3 protein. D genes are given only for firm matches. Clone size is shown for a subset of rows, as once, few, many or a class of expanded clone.

>-|-|TRBJ2-3|TRBV6-5
TGTGCCAGCAGTTACCGTAAAGATACGCAGTATTTT
CASSYRKDTQYF
>-|-|TRBJ2-5|TRBV7-2
TGTGCCAGCAGCTTAGCTGCGGGTCGAGAGACCCAGTACTTC
CASSLAAGRETQYF
>TRBD1|many|TRBJ1-5|TRBV27
TGTGCCAGCAGTTCTGGGACAGGGCTGAAGCAGCCCCAGCATTTT
CASSSGTGLKQPQHF
>-|-|TRBJ2-4|TRBV12-3/TRBV12-4
TGTGCCAGCAGTTTTAGCTCCCGAGAGAACATTCAGTACTTC
CASSFSSRENIQYF
>TRBD2|few|TRBJ2-3|TRBV5-5
TGTGCCAGCAGCGTGACTAGCGGGGGGGCCCGTGCAGATACGCAGTATTTT
CASSVTSGGARADTQYF
>-|-|TRBJ1-3|TRBV6-5
TGTGCCAGCAGTTACTCGTCTGGAAACACCATATATTTT
CASSYSSGNTIYF
>TRBD1|-|TRBJ1-2|TRBV6-5
TGTGCCAGCAGGGGCAGGGGGAGCGGCTATGGCCACACCTTC
CASRGRGSGYGHTF
>-|-|TRBJ1-5|TRBV20-1
TGCAGTGCTAGAGGGGGGAGGCAGCCCCAGCATTTT
CSARGGRQPQHF
>TRBD1|-|TRBJ2-5|TRBV7-3
TGTGCCAGCAGCCCGGGACAGGGGACGGAGACCCAGTACTTC
CASSPGQGTETQYF
>TRBD2|many|TRBJ2-1|TRBV20-1
TGCAGTGCTAGACGCTCCCTCGGACTAGCGGGGGGCCCTTGGGACTACAATGAGCAGTTCTTC
CSARRSLGLAGGPWDYNEQFF
>-|few|TRBJ1-1|TRBV6-5
TGTGCCAGCAGATTGGACGGCATGAACACTGAAGCTTTCTTT
CASRLDGMNTEAFF
>-|-|TRBJ1-2|TRBV14
TGTGCCAGCAGCCCACACCGGGCCGTCCTCGGGTATGGCTACACCTTC
CASSPHRAVLGYGYTF
>-|few|TRBJ2-5|TRBV6-2/TRBV6-3
TGTGCCAGCAGTTCAGCTGGGCTAGCGAAAGAGACCCAGTACTTC
CASSSAGLAKETQYF
>-|-|TRBJ2-2|TRBV7-8
TGTGCCAGCAAGAGACAGAGCCCGAACACCGGGGAGCTGTTTTTT
CASKRQSPNTGELFF
>-|few|TRBJ1-2|TRBV12-3/TRBV12-4
TGTGCCAGCAGTTTAGTAGGGGCCGCTAACTATGGCTACACCTTC
CASSLVGAANYGYTF
>TRBD2|few|TRBJ2-2|TRBV7-6
TGTGCCAGCAGCCGCGGGACTAGCGTCCGGACCGGGGAGCTGTTTTTT
CASSRGTSVRTGELFF
>-|-|TRBJ1-2|TRBV3-1
TGTGCCAGCAGTCAACAGGGAGTGCTTGGCTACACCTTC
CASSQQGVLGYTF
>-|-|TRBJ1-1|TRBV5-8
TGTGCCAGCAGCTTGCCGATGACAGGGAACACTGAAGCTTTCTTT
CASSLPMTGNTEAFF
>-|few|TRBJ1-2|TRBV20-1
TGCAGGGCCTCCTCTCCGAATACTAACTATGGCTACACCTTC
CRASSPNTNYGYTF
>-|-|TRBJ1-1|TRBV27
TGTGCCAGCAGTCCCAGGGATCTCACTGAAGCTTTCTTT
CASSPRDLTEAFF
>-|few|TRBJ1-2|TRBV29-1
TGCAGCGTTTCGAAGGGGGTGTACGGCTACACCTTC
CSVSKGVYGYTF